These T cell receptor beta chains were read from a single sample in a study of T cell responses to AZD1222 COVID-19 vaccine. The data were produced by immunoSEQ multiplex PCR, yet TCRdb's version contains in-frame clones alone and is incomplete. The sample lists about 100,000 clones, about 83% seen once, with approximately 15% in the top ten. The source was peripheral blood, collected on day 0 of AZD1222 vaccination. The receptors originated from an adult in good health. Each CDR3 is given with its conserved first and last residue. A D gene is named only where the DNA matches it firmly. Clone size, where shown, is once, few, many, or a class for clones that have expanded.

v_call: TRBV18; clone_size: NA; j_call: TRBJ1-2; d_call: TRBD1; cdr3_aa: CASSRQGAVYGYTF; cdr3_nt: TGTGCCAGCTCCCGACAGGGGGCAGTCTATGGCTACACCTTC
v_call: TRBV5-4; clone_size: NA; j_call: TRBJ2-6; d_call: TRBD1; cdr3_aa: CASSLIKGAGANVLTF; cdr3_nt: TGTGCCAGCAGCTTAATTAAGGGGGCCGGGGCCAACGTCCTGACTTTC
v_call: TRBV25-1; clone_size: NA; j_call: TRBJ2-3; d_call: NA; cdr3_aa: CASSSGGASTDTQYF; cdr3_nt: TGTGCCAGCAGTTCGGGCGGGGCGAGTACAGATACGCAGTATTTT
v_call: TRBV15; clone_size: once; j_call: TRBJ1-1; d_call: NA; cdr3_aa: CATSPLGWGNTEAFF; cdr3_nt: TGTGCCACCAGCCCCCTGGGGTGGGGAAACACTGAAGCTTTCTTT
v_call: TRBV28; clone_size: NA; j_call: TRBJ2-3; d_call: TRBD2; cdr3_aa: CASTYPGTSGASTDTQYF; cdr3_nt: TGTGCCAGCACTTACCCCGGGACTAGCGGGGCTAGCACAGATACGCAGTATTTT
v_call: TRBV7-2; clone_size: NA; j_call: TRBJ1-2; d_call: NA; cdr3_aa: CASSLARGAGYGYTF; cdr3_nt: TGTGCCAGCAGCTTAGCGCGGGGGGCAGGGTATGGCTACACCTTC
v_call: TRBV4-2; clone_size: once; j_call: TRBJ1-4; d_call: NA; cdr3_aa: CASSQDLSGRTNEKLFF; cdr3_nt: TGTGCCAGCAGCCAAGATTTGTCGGGCCGAACTAATGAAAAACTGTTTTTT
v_call: TRBV7-7; clone_size: NA; j_call: TRBJ2-1; d_call: TRBD2; cdr3_aa: CASSPGRAGVGNEQFF; cdr3_nt: TGTGCCAGCAGCCCCGGTCGAGCGGGAGTTGGCAATGAGCAGTTCTTC
v_call: TRBV27; clone_size: NA; j_call: TRBJ1-5; d_call: NA; cdr3_aa: CATQGSRSNNQPQHF; cdr3_nt: TGTGCCACCCAGGGGTCCAGATCTAATAATCAGCCCCAGCATTTT
v_call: TRBV6-2/TRBV6-3; clone_size: NA; j_call: TRBJ2-7; d_call: NA; cdr3_aa: CASSYQRIEQYF; cdr3_nt: TGTGCCAGCAGTTACCAAAGGATCGAGCAGTACTTC
v_call: TRBV7-9; clone_size: NA; j_call: TRBJ1-5; d_call: TRBD1; cdr3_aa: CASSFSTGEKPQHF; cdr3_nt: TGTGCCAGCAGCTTCTCGACAGGGGAAAAACCCCAGCATTTT
v_call: TRBV2; clone_size: NA; j_call: TRBJ2-7; d_call: NA; cdr3_aa: CASSERRPGPTYEQYF; cdr3_nt: TGTGCCAGCAGTGAAAGGCGTCCAGGCCCTACCTACGAGCAGTACTTC